The source of this T cell receptor beta chain is a study of blood T cell repertoires in COVID-19. Study information: Sample material is recorded as cDNA or gDNA derived from T cells, B-cell-depleted T cells, or PBMCs.

Study processing details: For nucleated cells, counts were estimated from reference gene primer amplification. TCRdb keeps only in-frame clones here, not all; method: immunoSEQ multiplex PCR. V and J calls and clone size are as listed in that table; D and trimming were resolved from the DNA. Among 150,000 or so clones listed, around 89% were seen once. Sequencing was performed on peripheral blood. The source is a woman in her 40s with acute or convalescent COVID-19.

The chain's CDR3 is CASTYRDRVYEQYF. The DNA for the CDR3 is TGTGCCAGCACCTACCGGGACAGGGTTTACGAGCAGTACTTC. This chain uses TRBV21-1 with TRBJ2-7; the table's TRBD1 call for D was not verified on the DNA. TRBV21-1 is noted as a pseudogene. CDR3 size: 14 residues.